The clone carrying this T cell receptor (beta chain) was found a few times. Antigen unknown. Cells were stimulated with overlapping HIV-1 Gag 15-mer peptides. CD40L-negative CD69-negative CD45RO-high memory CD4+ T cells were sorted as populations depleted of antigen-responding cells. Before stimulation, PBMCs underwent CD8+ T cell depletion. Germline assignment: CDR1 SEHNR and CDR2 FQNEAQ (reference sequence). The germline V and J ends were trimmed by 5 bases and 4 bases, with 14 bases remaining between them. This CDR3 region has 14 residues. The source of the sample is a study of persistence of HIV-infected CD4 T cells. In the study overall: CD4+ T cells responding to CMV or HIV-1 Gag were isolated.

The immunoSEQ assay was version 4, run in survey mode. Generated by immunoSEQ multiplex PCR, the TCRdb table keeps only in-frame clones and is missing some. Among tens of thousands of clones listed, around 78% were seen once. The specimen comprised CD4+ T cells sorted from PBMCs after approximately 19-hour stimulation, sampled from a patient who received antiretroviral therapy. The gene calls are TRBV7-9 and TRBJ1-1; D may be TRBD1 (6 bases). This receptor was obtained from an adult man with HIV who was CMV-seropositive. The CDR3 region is CASSLGAQGTEAFF. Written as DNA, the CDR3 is TGTGCCAGCAGCCTAGGGGCACAGGGCACTGAAGCTTTCTTT.